This record covers a single T cell receptor (beta chain). Its antigen is unknown. Primers used in a second PCR of roughly 6 to 11 cycles were a sample-barcoded 5' primer and a J-beta primer mix. The template-switch adaptor was a 5' adaptor with 12 random nucleotides. It tagged each cDNA molecule. TCRdb itself ran the 5' RACE reads through MiXCR, one entry per CDR3 protein. Of 800,000 to 950,000 distinct CDR3 sequences in the sample, 35% to 40% were seen once. The CDR3 runs to 14 residues. CDR1 is LGHDT, CDR2 YNNKEL, per germline (reference sequence). Trimming at V came to 6 bases and at J to 9 bases, leaving 8 bases not matched to a gene. This specimen belongs to a study of blood T cells in healthy people across ages. Study outcomes and limitations: Roughly linear declines in TCR beta diversity per million T cells occurred with age. A greater number of naive CD4+ cells and higher diversity distinguished long-lived donors from aged donors.

The source is a man younger than 35 in good health. This chain connects TRBV3-1 to TRBJ2-1; 10 nucleotides match TRBD2. The sample comprised blood. This CDR3 reads CASSLGTSVGEQFF. The CDR3 DNA reads as TGTGCCAGCAGTCTCGGGACTAGCGTCGGTGAGCAGTTCTTC.